These T cell receptor beta chains were read from a single sample in a study of blood T cell repertoires in COVID-19. Clones were sequenced by immunoSEQ multiplex PCR, and TCRdb holds only the in-frame ones, with some missing. This sample has 150,000 to 200,000 clones, with just under 95% found just once. The specimen sequenced was peripheral blood. The receptors originated from a woman in her forties or fifties with acute or convalescent COVID-19. CDR3s include the opening cysteine and the closing phenylalanine or tryptophan. A D gene is named only where the DNA matches it firmly. The size of a clone is reported for some rows only, either as once, few or many, or as a class for expanded clones.

d_call,j_call,clone_size,v_call,cdr3_nt,cdr3_aa
-,TRBJ2-1,-,TRBV18,TGTGCCAGCTCACCCCAGGGGCGGAGATACAATGAGCAGTTCTTC,CASSPQGRRYNEQFF
-,TRBJ1-1,-,TRBV6-5,TGTGCCAGCACCCCGGGAATGAACACTGAAGCTTTCTTT,CASTPGMNTEAFF
-,TRBJ1-2,once,TRBV10-1,TGCGCCAGCAGTGAATTATGGGAGACAAACTATGGCTACACCTTC,CASSELWETNYGYTF
-,TRBJ2-2,-,TRBV30,TGTGCCTGGAGTGTACGCAGGCGCCCGCTGTTTTTT,CAWSVRRRPLFF
-,TRBJ1-2,few,TRBV29-1,TGCAGCGTTGTAACACAGGGTAGGCACTATGGCTACACCTTC,CSVVTQGRHYGYTF
-,TRBJ2-7,-,TRBV3-1/TRBV3-2,TGTGCCAGCAGCCAAGCAGTCGAGCAGTACTTC,CASSQAVEQYF
-,TRBJ1-6,-,TRBV2,TGTGCCAGCAGTGAAAGTGGAGTGCCCAGCGCACCCCTCCACTTT,CASSESGVPSAPLHF
TRBD1,TRBJ2-7,-,TRBV28,TGTGCCAGCAGTTTAGGCGGGACAGGGCTCTACGAGCAGTACTTC,CASSLGGTGLYEQYF
TRBD2,TRBJ2-3,-,TRBV9,TGTGCCAGCAGCGGCCGGGACCGGGGGGCAGATACGCAGTATTTT,CASSGRDRGADTQYF
-,TRBJ1-2,-,TRBV4-3,TGCGCCAGCAGCCAAGAATTTCGAGGGCTTGGCTACACCTTC,CASSQEFRGLGYTF
-,TRBJ1-1,-,TRBV10-2,TGCGCCAGCAGTGAGAGCTTCGGACAGCTTGAAGCTTTCTTT,CASSESFGQLEAFF
-,TRBJ1-1,-,TRBV14,TGTGCCAGCAGCCAACTGCATGGACAGAACACTGAAGCTTTCTTT,CASSQLHGQNTEAFF
-,TRBJ1-1,-,TRBV19,TGTGCCAGTAGTAATGCCCTGAGGAACACTGAAGCTTTCTTT,CASSNALRNTEAFF
-,TRBJ1-3,-,TRBV12-3/TRBV12-4,TGTGCCAGCAGTGAGGATACGGGACTCCGGTTGGGTTTT,CASSEDTGLRLGF
-,TRBJ1-1,-,TRBV12-3/TRBV12-4,TGTGCCAGCAGTTTTTGGGACACCCCTGAAGCTTTCTTT,CASSFWDTPEAFF
TRBD1,TRBJ2-7,-,TRBV19,TGTGCCAGTAGTCCCGACAGGGGTTTCTACGAGCAGTACTTC,CASSPDRGFYEQYF
TRBD1,TRBJ1-5,once,TRBV12-5,TGTGCTAGTGGTATCGATCGGGACAGGGGGCGAGGGCCCCAGCATTTT,CASGIDRDRGRGPQHF
-,TRBJ2-1,-,TRBV27,TGTGCCAGCAGTTTAGGGGGGACAGACAATGAGCAGTTCTTC,CASSLGGTDNEQFF
-,TRBJ1-5,-,TRBV7-2,TGTGCCAGCAGCTTAAAGGGTGGTGGGGAGTGGGGCAATCAGCCCCAGCATTTT,CASSLKGGGEWGNQPQHF
-,TRBJ2-1,-,TRBV18,TGTGCCAGCTCACCTCCTACATTGACAGTAAACAATGAGCAGTTCTTC,CASSPPTLTVNNEQFF
TRBD2,TRBJ2-1,-,TRBV6-6,TGTGCCAGCCGTTTCACTAGCGGGAGGAACAATGAGCAGTTCTTC,CASRFTSGRNNEQFF
-,TRBJ1-5,-,TRBV6-4,TGTGCCAGCAGGAACATCCCAGTAGCTTCTAGCAATCAGCCCCAGCATTTT,CASRNIPVASSNQPQHF
-,TRBJ1-3,-,TRBV2,TGTGCCAGCAGTGAGGACATCGGAAACACCATATATTTT,CASSEDIGNTIYF
TRBD1,TRBJ1-3,-,TRBV12-3/TRBV12-4,TGTGCCAGCGACAGGGAAGCTGGAAACACCATATATTTT,CASDREAGNTIYF
TRBD1,TRBJ1-2,few,TRBV7-9,TGTGCCAGCAGAGACAGGGACAACTATGGCTACACCTTC,CASRDRDNYGYTF
TRBD2,TRBJ2-5,-,TRBV2,TGTGCCAGCAAAGCGGGGCGCAGGGAGACCCAGTACTTC,CASKAGRRETQYF
-,TRBJ2-6,once,TRBV4-2,TGTGCCAGCAGCCAAGATCCGGCCAGGGCTGGGGCCAACGTCCTGACTTTC,CASSQDPARAGANVLTF
-,TRBJ1-1,-,TRBV12-3/TRBV12-4,TGTGCCAGCAGACTTACAGAAAACACTGAAGCTTTCTTT,CASRLTENTEAFF
-,TRBJ1-5,-,TRBV28,TGTGCCAGCAGGGGCCAGCTTAGCAATCAGCCCCAGCATTTT,CASRGQLSNQPQHF